This record looks at one T cell receptor (beta chain) sequence and its context. The data are from a study of blood T cell repertoires in COVID-19. Looking at the study overall: From the United States, Italy and Spain came samples of acute and convalescent COVID-19. The analysed material was cDNA or gDNA that came from T cells, B-cell-depleted T cells, or PBMCs.

Original processing notes: Reference gene primers were amplified, and this amplification served to estimate nucleated cell counts. Sequencing used immunoSEQ multiplex PCR; TCRdb keeps in-frame clones, though not all of them. That table is the source of V, J and clone size, and D and trimming were worked out from the DNA. Found here are about 230,000 clones, around four fifths of them singletons; the top ten hold 5% to 6%. Germline V CDR1 and CDR2: ENHRY, SYGVKD. V lost 3 bases, J lost 6 bases, and 17 bases lay in between. There are 15 residues in the CDR3. This receptor was identified in a man at least 80 years old with acute or convalescent COVID-19. The chain recombines TRBV10-3 with TRBJ1-2; a weak D match, TRBD1 (6 bases). Sequenced: peripheral blood. CDR3 nucleotide sequence: TGTGCCATCAGTGATGGTGCGTTACAGGGCGATGGCTACACCTTC. It translates to CAISDGALQGDGYTF.